The text below deals with one T cell receptor (beta chain). These data come from a study of OX40 agonist ivuxolimab in advanced cancers. Assay used: immunoSEQ multiplex PCR; TCRdb lists only in-frame clones, some missing. This sample has about 25,000 clones, with about four fifths found just once. The CDR3 is made up of 14 amino acids. The germline CDR1 and CDR2 sequences are MDHEN and SYDVKM. Trimming took 3 bases from V and 0 from J, leaving 6 bases between them. Specimen: CD4+ or CD8+ T cells sorted from blood, collected in a trial of the OX40 agonist ivuxolimab. This receptor was identified in an adult with an advanced solid tumor such as melanoma, head and neck, liver or kidney cancer. The chain joins TRBV28 to TRBJ2-1; D is unresolved. CDR3 in DNA: TGTGCCAGCAGTTTCCACAGCTCCTACAATGAGCAGTTCTTC. This codes for CASSFHSSYNEQFF.